This TCR beta chain derives from a study of OX40 agonist ivuxolimab in advanced cancers. Points from the study as a whole: Among expanded peripheral T cells, antigen specificity went undetermined.

Assay: immunoSEQ multiplex PCR; the TCRdb copy retains only in-frame clones and omits some. The sample has approximately 45,000 clones; about 86% are singletons. Concerning this clone: Its antigen is not identified.

Germline trimming cut 2 bases from V and 4 bases from J; bases unmatched to any gene: 13. This CDR3 is 19 amino acids long. CDR1 KGHSH and CDR2 LQKENI come from the germline V gene. The source is an adult with an advanced solid tumor such as melanoma, head and neck, liver or kidney cancer. The sequenced sample was CD4+ or CD8+ T cells sorted from blood, obtained in a trial of the OX40 agonist ivuxolimab. The V call is TRBV18, the J call TRBJ2-7; 14 bases align to TRBD2. CDR3 in amino acids: CASSPEGLAGVTGPYEQYF. CDR3 DNA sequence: TGTGCCAGCTCACCAGAGGGACTAGCGGGAGTAACGGGTCCGTACGAGCAGTACTTC. The entire variable domain, with the rest obtained from reference TRBV18 and TRBJ2-7, is as follows: NAGVMQNPRHLVRRRGQEARLRCSPMKGHSHVYWYRQLPEEGLKFMVYLQKENIIDESGMPKERFSAEFPKEGPSILRIQQVVRGDSAAYFCASSPEGLAGVTGPYEQYFGPGTRLTVT.